This entry concerns a single T cell receptor (beta chain). Authors' methods: From reference gene primer amplification, estimates of nucleated cell counts were derived. Assay used: immunoSEQ multiplex PCR; TCRdb lists only in-frame clones, some missing. That table gives V, J and clone size, and the DNA gave D and trimming. The table records roughly 350,000 clones, approximately 87% of them present only once. This sample is part of a study of blood T cell repertoires in COVID-19. Across the whole study: Samples representing acute and convalescent COVID-19 were sourced from the United States, Italy and Spain. T cells, B-cell-depleted T cells, or PBMCs provided the cDNA or gDNA that served as material.

The CDR3 spans 16 residues. V dropped 2 bases and J dropped 5; count of bases not matched to a gene: 11. The germline V gene encodes CDR1 LGHNA and CDR2 YSLEER. This sequence joins TRBV4-3 and TRBJ1-2; 7 positions match TRBD1. The sequencing sample was made of peripheral blood. The origin of this receptor is a woman aged 45 to 65 with active or convalescent COVID-19. The CDR3 region has the DNA TGCGCCAGCAGCCAAAAAGACGACAGGGACCGATATGGCTACACCTTC. Translation gives CASSQKDDRDRYGYTF.